The 28 T cell receptor beta chains below were found in one sample sequenced in a study of blood T cells in healthy people across ages. A second PCR of 7 to 11 cycles used a sample-barcoded 5' primer and a J-beta primer mix. In TCRdb, the 5' RACE reads were re-called with MiXCR into one record per CDR3 protein. The sample consists of roughly 1 million distinct CDR3 sequences, roughly 24% of them appearing once. The sample also formed part of further work on T cells of mothers and their children.

The sequenced sample consisted of blood. These receptor sequences come from a girl aged 2-10 years in good health.

V usage is TRBV12-3 or TRBV12-4 and J usage is TRBJ1-5; D unclear. The CDR3 has 11 residues. With 8 bases removed from V and 7 bases from J, the gap between germline ends came to 9 bases. The CDR3 sequence is CASGRGQPQHF. In DNA, the CDR3 is TGTGCCAGCGGCCGAGGGCAGCCCCAGCATTTT.

This chain joins TRBV20-1 and TRBJ2-1; 7 positions agree with TRBD2. The CDR3 has 13 residues. With 6 bases clipped from V and 5 bases from J, the junction kept 7 bases outside the gene matches. From germline, CDR1 is DFQATT and CDR2 SNEGSKA (reference sequence). The CDR3 spells CSAIVGTNNEQFF. DNA for the CDR3: TGCAGTGCAATCGTCGGGACTAACAATGAGCAGTTCTTC.

The chain recombines TRBV7-8 with TRBJ2-1, with D possibly matching TRBD2 (7 bases). The DNA end favors TRBJ2-5, so the J call may be wrong. This CDR3 has 17 amino acids. Germline CDR1 is SGHVS and CDR2 is FQNEAQ. CDR3 sequence reads: CASSPEREGGPRETQYF. The CDR3 DNA is TGTGCCAGCAGTCCCGAGCGAGAGGGGGGGCCCCGGGAGACCCAGTACTTC.

The gene calls are TRBV29-1 and TRBJ2-5; 10 bases align to TRBD1. The CDR3 consists of 11 residues. V lost 7 bases and J lost 11; bases outside the gene matches: 7. CDR1 is SQVTM and CDR2 is ANQGSEA in the germline V gene. CDR3 nucleotides: TGCAGCGGACAGGGGGCTAGCCAGCAGTACTTC. This gives the protein CSGQGASQQYF.

The chain links TRBV7-9 to TRBJ2-3, with 12 nucleotides matching TRBD2. CDR3 length: 17 residues. With 3 bases clipped from V and 3 bases from J, the junction kept 7 bases outside the gene matches. Germline assignment: CDR1 SEHNR and CDR2 FQNEAQ (reference sequence). The CDR3 spells CASSFPRLAGATDTQYF. The CDR3, as DNA: TGTGCCAGCAGCTTCCCTCGACTAGCGGGAGCAACAGATACGCAGTATTTT.

The chain joins TRBV20-1 to TRBJ1-1; D unresolved. Trimming took off 3 bases at V and 0 bases at J, with 11 bases between the two ends. The CDR3 runs 14 residues. CDR1 is DFQATT, CDR2 SNEGSKA, per germline (reference sequence). The CDR3 loop is CSARSEHLNTEAFF. In DNA, the CDR3 is TGCAGTGCTAGGAGCGAGCACCTGAACACTGAAGCTTTCTTT.

This clonotype was seen more than once but under ten times. This chain uses TRBV5-1 with TRBJ2-1; 8 bases are a match to TRBD2. V shed 2 bases, J shed 4 bases, and the junction held 5 bases outside the gene matches. CDR3 length: 15 residues. The germline gives CDR1 SGHRS, CDR2 YFSETQ. CDR3 DNA sequence: TGCGCCAGCAGCTTAGAAAGCGGGAGTTACAATGAGCAGTTCTTC. Translating gives CASSLESGSYNEQFF.

A few counts support this clonotype. V usage is TRBV11-1 and J usage is TRBJ2-7; possibly TRBD2 for D (5 bases). In germline, CDR1 is SGHAT, CDR2 FQDESV (reference sequence). This CDR3 has 13 amino acids. V lost 3 bases to trimming and J lost 5 bases, with 11 bases between them. In DNA, the CDR3 is TGTGCCAGCAGCTTGTATGTGGGAGACGAGCAGTACTTC. Translated: CASSLYVGDEQYF.

The chain uses TRBV27 and TRBJ1-4; tentatively, D is TRBD1 (6 bases). Germline V gene sequence: CDR1 MNHEY, CDR2 SMNVEV (reference sequence). V dropped 3 bases and J dropped 3 bases, with 11 bases sitting between them. This CDR3 region has 15 residues. The CDR3 DNA reads TGTGCCAGCAGTTTCTCGACAGGATCTAATGAAAAACTGTTTTTT. This gives the protein CASSFSTGSNEKLFF.

This clonotype was detected ten times or more. The rearrangement uses TRBV29-1 and TRBJ2-7; D is perhaps TRBD2 (5 bases). V dropped 6 bases and J dropped 4 bases, with 10 bases sitting between them. Germline CDR1 is SQVTM and CDR2 is ANQGSEA. The CDR3 is 11 residues long. CDR3 nucleotides: TGCAGCGTAGTTGGCGGGTACGAGCAGTACTTC. It specifies CSVVGGYEQYF.

In this sample, this clonotype turned up a few times. The chain recombines TRBV29-1 with TRBJ1-2, with a tentative D call TRBD1 (5 bases). The germline V gene has CDR1 SQVTM and CDR2 ANQGSEA. CDR3 size: 13 residues. Trimming took off 4 bases at V and 4 bases at J, with 13 bases between the two ends. CDR3 DNA sequence: TGCAGCGTTGGGGGGGGAGACACCTATGGCTACACCTTC. Amino acids: CSVGGGDTYGYTF.

This clonotype showed up just a few times. The J gene is TRBJ1-5, the V gene TRBV7-2; maybe TRBD1 (5 bases). CDR3 length equals 15 residues. Germline assignment: CDR1 SGHTA and CDR2 FQGNSA. Trimming took off 4 bases at V and 2 bases at J, with 12 bases between the two ends. CDR3 DNA: TGTGCCAGCAGCTACGCAGGGTTGGGCAATCAGCCCCAGCATTTT. Its protein product is CASSYAGLGNQPQHF.

This clonotype was counted a few times. The chain employs TRBV29-1 and TRBJ2-7; D not resolved. Per the germline V gene, CDR1 is SQVTM and CDR2 is ANQGSEA. The CDR3 runs to 12 residues. The V gene lost 6 bases and the J gene lost 4 bases, with 13 bases spanning the gap. CDR3 protein: CSVRTDLYEQYF. CDR3 nucleotides: TGCAGCGTAAGGACGGATCTTTACGAGCAGTACTTC.

The V and J genes are TRBV3-1 and TRBJ1-2; tentative D call: TRBD1 (5 bases). The germline V and J ends were trimmed by 0 bases and 2 bases, with 10 bases remaining between them. The CDR3 extends over 15 amino acids. CDR1 and CDR2 (germline): LGHDT, YNNKEL (reference sequence). The CDR3 region is CASSQEWGSNYGYTF. In nucleotides, the CDR3 is TGTGCCAGCAGCCAAGAGTGGGGCAGCAACTATGGCTACACCTTC.

The V call is TRBV7-9, the J call TRBJ2-5; D is perhaps TRBD1 (5 bases). CDR3 length: 17 amino acids. The V gene's germline CDR1 is SEHNR and CDR2 FQNEAQ (reference sequence). V was pared by 2 bases and J by 4 bases, with 20 bases between. For the CDR3, the DNA is TGTGCCAGCAGCTTAAAGGCGACAGTTATGATCGGAGAGACCCAGTACTTC. This encodes CASSLKATVMIGETQYF.

This clonotype was counted between two and nine times. This rearrangement joins TRBV6-5 to TRBJ2-2; 11 nucleotides align to TRBD1. Trimming took 6 bases from V and 6 from J; bases not matched to a gene: 3. There are 14 residues in the CDR3. Germline CDR1 MNHEY, CDR2 SVGAGI. The DNA of the CDR3 is TGTGCCAGCAGCGGGACAGGGGGGGCCGGGGAGCTGTTTTTT. Translating gives CASSGTGGAGELFF.

This clonotype was found a few times. V is TRBV7-9 and J is TRBJ2-7; D is perhaps TRBD1 or TRBD2 (5 bases each). Germline CDR1 and CDR2: SEHNR and FQNEAQ (reference sequence). The CDR3 runs to 15 residues. Between the trimmed V and J ends, which lost 4 bases and 0 bases, there was a span of 13 bases. This chain's CDR3 is CASSYGTASSYEQYF. CDR3 DNA: TGTGCCAGCAGCTATGGGACGGCTAGCTCCTACGAGCAGTACTTC.

This clonotype has a handful of counts. In DNA form, the CDR3 reads TGCAGCGCTGATCGGGTATCCACTGAAGCTTTCTTT. The encoded protein is CSADRVSTEAFF. V and J are TRBV29-1 and TRBJ1-1; no clear D gene. The CDR3 is 12 residues long. Germline assignment: CDR1 SQVTM and CDR2 ANQGSEA. Trimming took 7 bases from V and 4 from J, leaving 13 bases between them. Full variable domain (remainder filled in from reference TRBV29-1 and TRBJ1-1): SAVISQKPSRDICQRGTSLTIQCQVDSQVTMMFWYRQQPGQSLTLIATANQGSEATYESGFVIDKFPISRPNLTFSTLTVSNMSPEDSSIYLCSADRVSTEAFFGQGTRLTVV.

This chain links TRBV11-2 with TRBJ1-1; D call uncertain. CDR3 size: 12 residues. Per the germline V gene, CDR1 is SGHAT and CDR2 is FQNNGV. V lost 4 bases, J lost 8 bases, and 11 bases lay in between. The CDR3 loop reads CASSWFGSEAFF. The CDR3 DNA reads as TGTGCCAGCAGCTGGTTCGGTAGCGAAGCTTTCTTT.

This clonotype was seen a handful of times. The gene calls are TRBV12-3 or TRBV12-4 and TRBJ2-3, with TRBD1 identical over 9 bases. This CDR3 contains 15 residues. V lost 4 bases, J lost 3 bases, and 5 bases stayed unmatched. The CDR3 DNA reads as TGTGCCAGCAGTTACGGGACAGGGAGGACAGATACGCAGTATTTT. It yields the protein CASSYGTGRTDTQYF.

This clonotype showed up just a few times. The rearrangement links TRBV5-1 to TRBJ2-7; no clear D. The CDR3 runs 13 residues. Trimming removed 4 bases at V and 4 bases at J, with 12 bases between. Germline CDR1 and CDR2: SGHRS and YFSETQ. CDR3 sequence: CASSTGWNYEQYF. Written as DNA, the CDR3 is TGCGCCAGCAGCACTGGGTGGAATTACGAGCAGTACTTC.

In this sample, this clonotype turned up many times. The chain links TRBV6-1 to TRBJ2-5; TRBD1 aligns across 10 bases. V gave up 5 bases and J gave up 2 bases; unmatched junction bases: 5. This CDR3 is built from 15 residues. In germline, CDR1 is MNHNS, CDR2 SASEGT. CDR3 sequence: CASSSPGQGQETQYF. Written as DNA, the CDR3 is TGTGCCAGCAGTTCACCGGGACAGGGGCAAGAGACCCAGTACTTC.

The V call is TRBV29-1, the J call TRBJ2-1, with 11 bases matching TRBD2. Germline lookup yields CDR1 SQVTM and CDR2 ANQGSEA. Germline trimming cut 3 bases from V and 7 bases from J; bases unmatched to any gene: 14. This CDR3 is built from 17 residues. The CDR3 region has the DNA TGCAGCGTTGATGGTATGCTAGCGGGGGGTCACCGGAATGAGCAGTTCTTC. Its protein product is CSVDGMLAGGHRNEQFF.

This clonotype was detected a few times. The genes are TRBV12-3 or TRBV12-4 and TRBJ2-1; 11 bases agree with TRBD2. The CDR3 length is 16 residues. V was clipped by 2 bases and J by 5 bases; unmatched bases: 5. CDR3 sequence reads: CASSLTTSGADNEQFF. The CDR3 bases are TGTGCCAGCAGTTTAACGACTAGCGGGGCCGACAATGAGCAGTTCTTC.

This clonotype was seen a handful of times. This chain connects TRBV27 to TRBJ2-1; D is unresolved. The CDR3 consists of 8 residues. The germline V gene encodes CDR1 MNHEY and CDR2 SMNVEV (reference sequence). V shed 9 bases and J shed 8 bases, with 2 bases lying between them. In DNA form, the CDR3 reads TGTGCCAGAGATGAGCAGTTCTTC. This codes for CARDEQFF.

The chain carries TRBV29-1 and TRBJ2-1; no clear D. The J call may be mistaken, given a closer DNA end match to TRBJ2-7. Per the germline V gene, CDR1 is SQVTM and CDR2 is ANQGSEA. The CDR3 spans 13 residues. The CDR3 bases are TGCAGCGCCGAGGTCCCCGACCGCTACGAGCAGTACTTC. Translation gives CSAEVPDRYEQYF.

The V and J genes are TRBV20-1 and TRBJ2-2; 9 bases line up with TRBD2. Germline values: CDR1 DFQATT, CDR2 SNEGSKA (reference sequence). This CDR3 spans 16 amino acids. V trimming: 1 base; J trimming: 7 bases; junction bases outside the gene matches: 10. CDR3 amino acids: CSARAPVAGANGELFF. The CDR3 coding sequence is TGCAGTGCTAGAGCCCCCGTAGCGGGAGCCAACGGGGAGCTGTTTTTT.

The J gene is TRBJ1-4, the V gene TRBV28, with D perhaps TRBD1 (6 bases). The CDR3 has 15 amino acids. Per the germline V gene, CDR1 is MDHEN and CDR2 is SYDVKM. Trimming stripped 3 bases from V and 8 bases from J, with 16 bases between. CDR3 protein: CASSFLQTGYEKLFF. The CDR3, as DNA: TGTGCCAGCAGTTTTCTGCAAACAGGGTACGAAAAACTGTTTTTT.